The rows below give T cell receptor beta chains drawn from one sample of a study of blood T cell repertoires in COVID-19. The table came from immunoSEQ multiplex PCR; TCRdb's copy has only in-frame clones and leaves some out. The sample includes more than 150,000 clones, approximately 88% seen only once; the top ten take 13%. The sample comprised PBMCs or T cells enriched from blood (not recorded which). Receptor source: a woman aged 60 to 75 who had recovered from COVID-19. CDR3s include the opening cysteine and the closing phenylalanine or tryptophan. Each record gives: clone size, J gene, V gene, D gene, CDR3 protein, CDR3 DNA. A D gene is named only where the DNA matches it firmly. Part of the rows lack a size; the others show once, few, many or a class for expanded clones.

size: few
J: TRBJ2-7
V: TRBV2
D: TRBD2
CDR3: CASSEAELAGEQYF
DNA: TGTGCCAGCAGTGAAGCTGAACTAGCGGGCGAGCAGTACTTC

size: NA
J: TRBJ2-5
V: TRBV11-2
D: NA
CDR3: CASSLVGRVTQYF
DNA: TGTGCCAGCAGCTTAGTAGGCAGGGTGACCCAGTACTTC

size: NA
J: TRBJ1-6
V: TRBV10-3
D: TRBD1
CDR3: CAISEPSGQGSPLHF
DNA: TGTGCCATCAGTGAGCCCTCGGGACAGGGATCACCCCTCCACTTT

size: NA
J: TRBJ1-5
V: TRBV19
D: NA
CDR3: CASSIEGGNQPQHF
DNA: TGTGCCAGTAGTATTGAGGGGGGGAATCAGCCCCAGCATTTT

size: NA
J: TRBJ2-7
V: TRBV10-2
D: TRBD2
CDR3: CASSEIPSGVSYEQYF
DNA: TGCGCCAGCAGTGAGATTCCTAGCGGGGTCTCCTACGAGCAGTACTTC

size: NA
J: TRBJ1-2
V: TRBV15
D: NA
CDR3: CATSRGGVETNYGYTF
DNA: TGTGCCACCAGCAGAGGGGGGGTAGAGACCAACTATGGCTACACCTTC

size: NA
J: TRBJ2-3
V: TRBV7-9
D: TRBD2
CDR3: CASSLSLAGIDTQYF
DNA: TGTGCCAGCAGCTTATCGCTAGCGGGGATAGATACGCAGTATTTT

size: NA
J: TRBJ1-3
V: TRBV13
D: NA
CDR3: CASSFSDSGNTIYF
DNA: TGTGCCAGCAGCTTCAGCGACTCTGGAAACACCATATATTTT

size: NA
J: TRBJ1-5
V: TRBV6-5
D: NA
CDR3: CASKGQGRGNQPQHF
DNA: TGTGCCAGCAAGGGCCAGGGTAGAGGCAATCAGCCCCAGCATTTT

size: NA
J: TRBJ2-1
V: TRBV5-1
D: TRBD2
CDR3: CASSLASGVSYNEQFF
DNA: TGCGCCAGCAGCTTGGCTAGCGGGGTCTCCTACAATGAGCAGTTCTTC

size: NA
J: TRBJ1-1
V: TRBV5-1
D: TRBD1
CDR3: CASSSGQVNTEAFF
DNA: TGCGCCAGCAGTTCCGGACAGGTGAACACTGAAGCTTTCTTT

size: NA
J: TRBJ2-3
V: TRBV28
D: NA
CDR3: CASSLKGEQYF
DNA: TGTGCCAGCAGTTTAAAAGGGGAACAGTATTTT

size: NA
J: TRBJ1-6
V: TRBV18
D: NA
CDR3: CASSPDSRSYNSPLHF
DNA: TGTGCCAGCTCACCAGACAGCCGTAGCTATAATTCACCCCTCCACTTT

size: NA
J: TRBJ2-7
V: TRBV21-1
D: NA
CDR3: CASSRGGGGSYEQYF
DNA: TGTGCCAGCAGCCGAGGGGGCGGCGGATCCTACGAGCAGTACTTC

size: NA
J: TRBJ1-1
V: TRBV11-2
D: TRBD1
CDR3: CASSLDRGTEAFF
DNA: TGTGCCAGCAGCCTCGACAGGGGCACTGAAGCTTTCTTT

size: NA
J: TRBJ1-2
V: TRBV10-3
D: NA
CDR3: CAISASSRDGYTF
DNA: TGTGCCATCAGTGCCTCCTCCCGGGATGGCTACACCTTC

size: NA
J: TRBJ1-1
V: TRBV6-1
D: TRBD1
CDR3: CASSVVTGGIGTEAFF
DNA: TGTGCCAGCAGTGTTGTGACAGGGGGGATCGGTACTGAAGCTTTCTTT

size: NA
J: TRBJ1-1
V: TRBV27
D: TRBD1
CDR3: CASSRDRGFTEAFF
DNA: TGTGCCAGCAGCCGGGACAGGGGGTTCACTGAAGCTTTCTTT

size: NA
J: TRBJ2-1
V: TRBV7-2
D: TRBD2
CDR3: CASSLGLVSHEQFF
DNA: TGTGCCAGCAGCTTGGGACTAGTTAGCCATGAGCAGTTCTTC

size: NA
J: TRBJ1-4
V: TRBV5-1
D: NA
CDR3: CASSRDGGGRATNEKLFF
DNA: TGCGCCAGCAGCCGGGACGGGGGCGGGAGAGCAACTAATGAAAAACTGTTTTTT